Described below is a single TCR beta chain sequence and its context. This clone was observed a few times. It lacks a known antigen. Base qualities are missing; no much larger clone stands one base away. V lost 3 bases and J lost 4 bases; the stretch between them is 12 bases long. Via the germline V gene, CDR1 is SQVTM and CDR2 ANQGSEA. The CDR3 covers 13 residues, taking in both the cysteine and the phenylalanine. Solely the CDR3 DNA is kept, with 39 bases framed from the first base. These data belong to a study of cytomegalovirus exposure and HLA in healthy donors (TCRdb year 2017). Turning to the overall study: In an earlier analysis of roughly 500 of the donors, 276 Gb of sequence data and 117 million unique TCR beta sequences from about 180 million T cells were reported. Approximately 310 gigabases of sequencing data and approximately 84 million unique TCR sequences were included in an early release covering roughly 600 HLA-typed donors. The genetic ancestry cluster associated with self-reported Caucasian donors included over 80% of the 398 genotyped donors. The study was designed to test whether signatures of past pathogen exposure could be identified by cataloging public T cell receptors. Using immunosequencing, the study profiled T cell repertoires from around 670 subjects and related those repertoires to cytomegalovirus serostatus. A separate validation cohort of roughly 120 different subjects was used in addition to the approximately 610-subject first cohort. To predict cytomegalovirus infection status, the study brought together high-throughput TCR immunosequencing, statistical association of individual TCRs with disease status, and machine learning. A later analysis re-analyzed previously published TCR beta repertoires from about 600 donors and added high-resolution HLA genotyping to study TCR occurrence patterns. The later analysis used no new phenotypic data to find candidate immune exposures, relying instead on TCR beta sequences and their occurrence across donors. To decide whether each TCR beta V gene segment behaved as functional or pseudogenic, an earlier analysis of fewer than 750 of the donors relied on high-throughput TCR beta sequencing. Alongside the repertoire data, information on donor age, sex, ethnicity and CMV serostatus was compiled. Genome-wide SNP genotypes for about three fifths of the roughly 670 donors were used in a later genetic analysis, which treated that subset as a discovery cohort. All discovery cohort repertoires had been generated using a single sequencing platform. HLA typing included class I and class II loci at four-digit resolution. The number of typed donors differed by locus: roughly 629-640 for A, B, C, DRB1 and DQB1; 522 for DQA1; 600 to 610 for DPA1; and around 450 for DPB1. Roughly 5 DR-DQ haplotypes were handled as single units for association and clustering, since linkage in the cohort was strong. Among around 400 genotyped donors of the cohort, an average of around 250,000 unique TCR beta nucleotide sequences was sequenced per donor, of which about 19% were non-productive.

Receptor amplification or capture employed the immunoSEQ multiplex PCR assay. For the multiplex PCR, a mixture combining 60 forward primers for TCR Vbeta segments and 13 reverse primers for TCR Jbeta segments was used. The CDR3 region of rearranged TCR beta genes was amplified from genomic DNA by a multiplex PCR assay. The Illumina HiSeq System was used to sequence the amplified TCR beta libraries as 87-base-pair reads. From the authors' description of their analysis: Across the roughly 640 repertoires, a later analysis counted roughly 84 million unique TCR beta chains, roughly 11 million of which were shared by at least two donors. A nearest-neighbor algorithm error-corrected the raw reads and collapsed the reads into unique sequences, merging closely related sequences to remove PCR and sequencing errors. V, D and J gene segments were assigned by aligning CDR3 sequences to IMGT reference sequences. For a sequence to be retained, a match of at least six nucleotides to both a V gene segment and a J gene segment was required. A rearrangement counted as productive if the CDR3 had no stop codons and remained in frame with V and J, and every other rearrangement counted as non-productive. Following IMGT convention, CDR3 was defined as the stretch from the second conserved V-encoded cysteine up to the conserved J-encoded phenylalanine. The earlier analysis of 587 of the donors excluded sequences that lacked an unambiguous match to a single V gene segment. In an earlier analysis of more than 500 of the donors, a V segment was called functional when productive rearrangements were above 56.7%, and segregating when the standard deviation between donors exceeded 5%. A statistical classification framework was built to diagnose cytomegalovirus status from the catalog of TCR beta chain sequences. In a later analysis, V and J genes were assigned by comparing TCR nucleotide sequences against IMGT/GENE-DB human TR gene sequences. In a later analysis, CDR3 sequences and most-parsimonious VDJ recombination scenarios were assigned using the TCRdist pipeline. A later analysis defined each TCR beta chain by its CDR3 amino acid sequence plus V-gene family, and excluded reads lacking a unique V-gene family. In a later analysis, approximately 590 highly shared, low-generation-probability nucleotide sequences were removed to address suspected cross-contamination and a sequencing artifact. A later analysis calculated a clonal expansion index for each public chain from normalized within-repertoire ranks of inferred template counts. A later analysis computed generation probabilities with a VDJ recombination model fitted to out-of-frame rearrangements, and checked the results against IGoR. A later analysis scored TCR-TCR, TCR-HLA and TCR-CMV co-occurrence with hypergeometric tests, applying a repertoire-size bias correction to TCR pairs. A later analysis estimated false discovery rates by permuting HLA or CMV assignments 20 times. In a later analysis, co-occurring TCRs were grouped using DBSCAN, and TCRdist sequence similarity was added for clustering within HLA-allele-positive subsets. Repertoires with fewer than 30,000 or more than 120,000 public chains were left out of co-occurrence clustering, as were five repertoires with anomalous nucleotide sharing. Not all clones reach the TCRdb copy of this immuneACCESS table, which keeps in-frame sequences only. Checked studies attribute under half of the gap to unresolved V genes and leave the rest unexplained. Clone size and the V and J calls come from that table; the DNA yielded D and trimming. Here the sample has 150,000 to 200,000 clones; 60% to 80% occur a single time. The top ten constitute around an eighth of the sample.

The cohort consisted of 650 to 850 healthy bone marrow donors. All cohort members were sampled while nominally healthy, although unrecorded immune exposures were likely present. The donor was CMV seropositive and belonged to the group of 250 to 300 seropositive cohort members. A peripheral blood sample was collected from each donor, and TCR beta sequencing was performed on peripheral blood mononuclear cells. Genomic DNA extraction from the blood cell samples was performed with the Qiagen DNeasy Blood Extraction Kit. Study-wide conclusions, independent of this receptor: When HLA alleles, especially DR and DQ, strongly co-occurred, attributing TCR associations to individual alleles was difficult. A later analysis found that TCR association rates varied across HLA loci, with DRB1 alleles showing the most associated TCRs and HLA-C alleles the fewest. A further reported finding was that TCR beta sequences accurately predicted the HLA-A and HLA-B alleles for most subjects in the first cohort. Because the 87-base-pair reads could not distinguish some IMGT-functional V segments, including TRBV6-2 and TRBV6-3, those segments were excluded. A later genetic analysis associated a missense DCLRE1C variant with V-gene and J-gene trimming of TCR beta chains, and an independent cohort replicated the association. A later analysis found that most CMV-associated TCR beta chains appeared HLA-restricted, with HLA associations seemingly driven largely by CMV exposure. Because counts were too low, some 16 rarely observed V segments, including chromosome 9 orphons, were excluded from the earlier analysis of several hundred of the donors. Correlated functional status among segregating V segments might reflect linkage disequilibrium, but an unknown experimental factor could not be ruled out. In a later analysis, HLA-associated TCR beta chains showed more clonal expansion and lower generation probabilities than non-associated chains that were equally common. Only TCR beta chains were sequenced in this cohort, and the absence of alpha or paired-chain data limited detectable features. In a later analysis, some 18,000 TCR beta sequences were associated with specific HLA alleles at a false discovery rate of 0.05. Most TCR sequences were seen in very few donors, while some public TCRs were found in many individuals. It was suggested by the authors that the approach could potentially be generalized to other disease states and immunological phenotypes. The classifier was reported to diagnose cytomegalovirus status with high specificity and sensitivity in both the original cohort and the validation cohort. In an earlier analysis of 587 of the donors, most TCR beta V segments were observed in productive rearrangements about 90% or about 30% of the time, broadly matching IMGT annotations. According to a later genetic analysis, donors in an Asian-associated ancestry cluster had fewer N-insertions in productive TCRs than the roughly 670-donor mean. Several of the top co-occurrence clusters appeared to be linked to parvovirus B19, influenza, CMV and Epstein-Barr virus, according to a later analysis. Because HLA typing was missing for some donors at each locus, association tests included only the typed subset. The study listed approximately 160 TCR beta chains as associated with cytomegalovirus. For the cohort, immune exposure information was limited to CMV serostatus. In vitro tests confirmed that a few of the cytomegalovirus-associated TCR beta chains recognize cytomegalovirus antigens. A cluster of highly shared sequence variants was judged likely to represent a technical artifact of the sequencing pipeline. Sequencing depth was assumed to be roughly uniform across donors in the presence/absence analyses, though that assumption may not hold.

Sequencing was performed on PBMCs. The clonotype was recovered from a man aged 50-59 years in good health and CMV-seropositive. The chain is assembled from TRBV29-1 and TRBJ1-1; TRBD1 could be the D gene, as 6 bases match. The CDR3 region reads CSVDRGGSTEAFF. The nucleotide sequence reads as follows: TGCAGCGTTGATAGGGGGGGAAGCACTGAAGCTTTCTTT. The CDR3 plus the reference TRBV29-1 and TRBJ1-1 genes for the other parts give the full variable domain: SAVISQKPSRDICQRGTSLTIQCQVDSQVTMMFWYRQQPGQSLTLIATANQGSEATYESGFVIDKFPISRPNLTFSTLTVSNMSPEDSSIYLCSVDRGGSTEAFFGQGTRLTVV.